This TCR beta chain was profiled in a study of blood T cells in healthy people across ages. The germline V and J ends were trimmed by 0 bases and 7 bases, with 16 bases remaining between them. Per germline, CDR1 SGHNT and CDR2 YENEEA. The length of the CDR3 is 15 residues. PCR was performed a second time for 7 to 11 cycles using a sample-barcoded 5' primer and a J-beta primer mix. Through a template-switch adaptor with 12 random nucleotides, each cDNA molecule received a tag. TCRdb analysed the 5' RACE reads with MiXCR anew, one entry per CDR3 protein. Of 650,000 to 800,000 distinct CDR3 sequences listed, around two fifths were seen once; the top ten hold 15% to 25%. Donor samples were obtained from healthy Caucasian individuals from Russia, aged about 6 to 95. Extraction yielded at least 5.5 micrograms of total RNA per sample.

The sequencing sample was made of blood. The sequence came from a man in his 60s in good health. The gene calls are TRBV11-3 and TRBJ2-7, with a tentative D call TRBD1 (5 bases). CDR3 region: CASSLDRVRSREQYF. CDR3 DNA: TGTGCCAGCAGCTTAGACAGGGTAAGATCGCGTGAGCAGTACTTC.